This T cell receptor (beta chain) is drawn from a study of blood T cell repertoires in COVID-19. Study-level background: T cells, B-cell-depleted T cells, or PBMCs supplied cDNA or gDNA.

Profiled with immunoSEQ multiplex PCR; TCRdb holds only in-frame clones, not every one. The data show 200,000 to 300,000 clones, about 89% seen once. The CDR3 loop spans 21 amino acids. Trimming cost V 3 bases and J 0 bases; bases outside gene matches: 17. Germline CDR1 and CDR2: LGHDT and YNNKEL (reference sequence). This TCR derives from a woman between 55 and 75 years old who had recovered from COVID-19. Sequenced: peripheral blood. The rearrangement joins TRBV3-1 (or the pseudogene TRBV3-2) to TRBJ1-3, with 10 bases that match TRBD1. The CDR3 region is CASSHGGGDRGAKGSGNTIYF. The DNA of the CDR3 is TGTGCCAGCAGCCACGGGGGTGGGGACAGGGGAGCCAAAGGCTCTGGAAACACCATATATTTT.